This TCR beta chain was sequenced during a study of cytomegalovirus exposure and HLA in healthy donors. Germline V gene lookup returns CDR1 SNHLY and CDR2 FYNNEI. The CDR3 is 16 amino acids. Trimming removed 6 bases from V and 7 bases from J; junction bases left unmatched: 17. The study ran its PCR with 60 Vbeta and 13 Jbeta primers. Sequencing used immunoSEQ multiplex PCR; TCRdb keeps in-frame clones, though not all of them. Here the sample spans fewer than 200,000 clones, around 80% being singletons. The TCR sequence derives from a young woman in good health and CMV-seronegative. The V call is TRBV2, the J call TRBJ1-1, with 7 bases identical to TRBD1. The sample comprised PBMCs. The CDR3 DNA is TGTGCCAGCAGAGGGGTACGTCATAGGGGGCGGATTGAAGCTTTCTTT. Amino acid sequence: CASRGVRHRGRIEAFF.